This T cell receptor (beta chain) is from a study of T cell responses to AZD1222 COVID-19 vaccine. Study-wide points: No day 14 peak samples; only post-peak repertoires were characterized.

Method: immunoSEQ multiplex PCR; TCRdb's copy keeps in-frame clones and lacks some. The sample lists some 83,000 clones; about 89% were seen once. The germline V gene encodes CDR1 LGHDT and CDR2 YNNKEL (reference sequence). CDR3 length equals 17 residues. Trimming at V came to 3 bases and at J to 5 bases, leaving 16 bases not matched to a gene. A remark on this clone: Its antigen is unidentified.

The input for sequencing was peripheral blood, taken 28 days after the second AZD1222 dose. The TCR originated in an adult who received the AZD1222 COVID-19 vaccine. V gene TRBV3-1 (or the pseudogene TRBV3-2) combines with J gene TRBJ2-7; TRBD1 agrees at 7 bases. Written as DNA, the CDR3 is TGTGCCAGCAGCCACCCACGACGACAGGGTGTTTCGGACGAGCAGTACTTC. Translated: CASSHPRRQGVSDEQYF.